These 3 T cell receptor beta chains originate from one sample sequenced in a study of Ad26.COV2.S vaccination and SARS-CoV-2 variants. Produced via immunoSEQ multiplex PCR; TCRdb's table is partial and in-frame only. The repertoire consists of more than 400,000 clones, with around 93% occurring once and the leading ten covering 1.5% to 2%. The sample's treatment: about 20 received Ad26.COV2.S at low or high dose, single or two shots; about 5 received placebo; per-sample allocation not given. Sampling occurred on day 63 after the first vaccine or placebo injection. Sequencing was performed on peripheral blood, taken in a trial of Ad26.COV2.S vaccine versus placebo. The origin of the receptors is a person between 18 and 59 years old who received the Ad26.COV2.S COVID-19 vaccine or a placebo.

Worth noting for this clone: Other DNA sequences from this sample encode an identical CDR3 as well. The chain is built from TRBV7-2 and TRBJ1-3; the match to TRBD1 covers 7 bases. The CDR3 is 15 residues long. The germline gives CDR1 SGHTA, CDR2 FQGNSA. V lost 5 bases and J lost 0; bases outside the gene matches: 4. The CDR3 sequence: CASSPTGNSGNTIYF. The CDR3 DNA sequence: TGTGCCAGCAGCCCGACAGGGAACTCTGGAAACACCATATATTTT.

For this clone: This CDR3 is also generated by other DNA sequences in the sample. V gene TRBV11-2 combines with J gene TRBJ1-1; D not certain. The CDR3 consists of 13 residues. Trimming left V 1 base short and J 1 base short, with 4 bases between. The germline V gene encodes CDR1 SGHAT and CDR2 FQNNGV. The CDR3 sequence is CASSLARNTEAFF. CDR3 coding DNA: TGTGCCAGCAGCTTAGCCAGGAACACTGAAGCTTTCTTT.

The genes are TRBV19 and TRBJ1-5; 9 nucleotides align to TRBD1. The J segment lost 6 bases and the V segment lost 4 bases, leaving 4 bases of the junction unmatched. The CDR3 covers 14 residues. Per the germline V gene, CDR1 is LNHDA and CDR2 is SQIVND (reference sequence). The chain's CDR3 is CASSTWDRAQPQHF. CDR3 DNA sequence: TGTGCCAGTAGTACATGGGACAGGGCTCAGCCCCAGCATTTT.